This T cell receptor (beta chain) was obtained from a study of persistence of HIV-infected CD4 T cells. Turning to the study itself: Multiple blood draws of up to about 180 mL, except two donors with single leukapheresis.

Comment on this clone: Its antigen is currently unknown. Within the sample, other DNA sequences also encode this same CDR3.

Germline trimming cut 4 bases from V and 5 bases from J; bases unmatched to any gene: 7. Germline V lookup: CDR1 MGHRA, CDR2 YSYEKL. CDR3 length: 14 amino acids. An overlapping HIV-1 Gag peptide pool stimulated these cells at 0.95 to 1 ug/peptide/mL. Sorting of responding CD4+ T cells relied on upregulated CD40 ligand together with CD69. The libraries were made with immunoSEQ version 4 in survey mode. Profiling relied on immunoSEQ multiplex PCR, and the TCRdb table lists in-frame clones only, not all of them. The profile shows under 25,000 clones, approximately 79% of them singletons. Material: CD4+ T cells sorted from PBMCs after approximately 19-hour stimulation, obtained from a patient who received antiretroviral therapy. This sequence joins TRBV4-1 and TRBJ2-5; the match to TRBD2 covers 7 bases. The receptor was derived from an adult man with HIV who was CMV-seropositive. This CDR3 reads CASSPLAGEETQYF. In DNA form, the CDR3 reads TGCGCCAGCAGCCCCTTGGCGGGGGAGGAGACCCAGTACTTC.